This T cell receptor (beta chain) was found in a study of T-cell memory formation after mild COVID-19. Study summary: Clusters were largely donor specific. The study's findings and limits: Later expanders leaned CD4+, whereas clones that contracted between day 15 and 85 were balanced CD4/CD8. Researchers found some responding clones in pre-infection memory, a sign that cross-reactive memory joined.

Germline CDR1 SGHRS, CDR2 YFSETQ. The CDR3 is 16 amino acids. V lost 2 bases and J lost 3; bases outside the gene matches: 3. TCRdb itself ran the 5' RACE reads through MiXCR, one entry per CDR3 protein. The table shows about 150,000 distinct CDR3 sequences, with about 5.7% occurring only once. This clonotype was recorded at least ten times. Its target is unknown. The sequence was collected from an adult woman who had mild COVID-19 (a few samples of this study predate the infection). Cell type and time point are not known. Sequencing was done on a sample of PBMCs or a T cell subset sorted from them (not recorded which). The chain carries TRBV5-1 and TRBJ2-1; 12 bases fit TRBD2. CDR3 sequence reads: CASSFLAGGVYNEQFF. For the CDR3, the DNA is TGCGCCAGCAGCTTCCTAGCGGGAGGGGTCTACAATGAGCAGTTCTTC.